Each of the 27 T cell receptor beta chains below was sequenced from the same sample in a study of shared clonotypes between healthy human individuals. Method: immunoSEQ multiplex PCR; TCRdb's copy keeps in-frame clones and lacks some. The sample records about 2.4 million clones, under 95% being singletons. Sequencing used naive CD4+ T cells from PBMCs. Subset: CD45RA+ positively selected. These receptors came from a man aged 18 to 29 in good health. Some clones in this sample may be carry-over from other donors' samples.

This chain uses TRBV20-1 with TRBJ2-1; D gene uncertain. Trimming removed 7 bases from V and 12 bases from J, with 16 bases in between. Germline-derived CDR1 and CDR2 are DFQATT and SNEGSKA (reference sequence). CDR3 length equals 11 residues. CDR3 sequence reads: CSGGYGQAQFF. The DNA of the CDR3 is TGCAGTGGGGGTTATGGCCAAGCGCAGTTCTTC.

The rearrangement links TRBV5-1 to TRBJ2-5; D remains unclear. The V end was cut by 0 bases, the J end by 1 base, with 7 bases between. This CDR3 comprises 14 residues. CDR1 is SGHRS and CDR2 is YFSETQ in the germline V gene. CDR3 residues: CASSLAASQETQYF. The CDR3 DNA is TGCGCCAGCAGCTTGGCCGCAAGCCAAGAGACCCAGTACTTC. Filled out from reference TRBV5-1 and TRBJ2-5, the complete variable domain reads KAGVTQTPRYLIKTRGQQVTLSCSPISGHRSVSWYQQTPGQGLQFLFEYFSETQRNKGNFPGRFSGRQFSNSRSEMNVSTLELGDSALYLCASSLAASQETQYFGPGTRLLVL.

The chain links TRBV5-5 to TRBJ2-7; D is perhaps TRBD1 or TRBD2 (6 bases each). The germline V and J ends were trimmed by 4 bases and 2 bases, with 19 bases remaining between them. The CDR3 is 16 amino acids. Looked up from germline, CDR1 is SGHKS and CDR2 is YYEKEE (reference sequence). In nucleotides, the CDR3 is TGTGCCAGCAGCCCCCCCCTATGGCGGGACACCTACGAGCAGTACTTC. It translates to CASSPPLWRDTYEQYF. The whole variable domain, filled in from reference TRBV5-5 and TRBJ2-7, reads DAGVTQSPTHLIKTRGQQVTLRCSPISGHKSVSWYQQVLGQGPQFIFQYYEKEERGRGNFPDRFSARQFPNYSSELNVNALLLGDSALYLCASSPPLWRDTYEQYFGPGTRLTVT.

The gene calls are TRBV7-6 and TRBJ2-1, with no clear D. This CDR3 has 13 amino acids. The germline CDR1 and CDR2 sequences are SGHVS and FNYEAQ. Trimming cost V 3 bases and J 12 bases, with 15 bases left between them. CDR3 sequence (DNA): TGTGCCAGCAGCTTGGACCGAGAGCTGGGGCAGTTCTTC. It translates to CASSLDRELGQFF.

The chain links TRBV9 to TRBJ2-3; tentative D call: TRBD2 (6 bases). Trimming stripped 3 bases from V and 5 bases from J, with 16 bases between. CDR1 and CDR2 from the germline V gene are SGDLS and YYNGEE. CDR3 length: 15 residues. CDR3 protein: CASSGSNRRGDTQYF. The CDR3, as DNA: TGTGCCAGCAGCGGGTCGAATAGGAGGGGAGATACGCAGTATTTT.

The V gene is TRBV5-1, the J gene TRBJ2-7, with TRBD1 matching over 7 bases. The CDR3 runs to 14 residues. J was trimmed by 2 bases and V by 2 bases; bases with no gene match: 4. CDR1 and CDR2 (germline): SGHRS, YFSETQ. The CDR3 DNA reads TGCGCCAGCAGCTTTCCGGGACAGACCTACGAGCAGTACTTC. Its protein product is CASSFPGQTYEQYF.

This sequence joins TRBV15 and TRBJ1-2; 9 bases map to TRBD1. Looked up from germline, CDR1 is LNHNV and CDR2 is YYDKDF (reference sequence). CDR3 length equals 17 residues. The ends lost 0 bases at V and 2 bases at J; junction bases unmatched: 7. The CDR3 bases are TGTGCCACCAGCAGAGACCCCGGACAGGGGCCAAACTATGGCTACACCTTC. It is translated as CATSRDPGQGPNYGYTF. Filled out from reference TRBV15 and TRBJ1-2, the complete variable domain reads DAMVIQNPRYQVTQFGKPVTLSCSQTLNHNVMYWYQQKSSQAPKLLFHYYDKDFNNEADTPDNFQSRRPNTSFCFLDIRSPGLGDTAMYLCATSRDPGQGPNYGYTFGSGTRLTVV.

This chain connects TRBV19 to TRBJ1-3; D not certain. The CDR3 loop spans 14 amino acids. V lost 8 bases and J lost 0, with 11 bases in between. Germline assignment: CDR1 LNHDA and CDR2 SQIVND (reference sequence). In nucleotides, the CDR3 is TGTGCCAGTCGCCACCCATTCTCTGGAAACACCATATATTTT. The encoded protein is CASRHPFSGNTIYF.

The chain has TRBV9 and TRBJ2-5; a weak D match, TRBD2 (5 bases). Germline CDR1 is SGDLS and CDR2 is YYNGEE. CDR3 size: 15 residues. V was trimmed by 0 bases and J by 7 bases, leaving 16 bases between them. CDR3 bases: TGTGCCAGCAGCGTAGACATCTCCCGGGATAGGACCCAGTACTTC. It encodes CASSVDISRDRTQYF. Complete variable domain (other parts from reference TRBV9 and TRBJ2-5): DSGVTQTPKHLITATGQRVTLRCSPRSGDLSVYWYQQSLDQGLQFLIQYYNGEERAKGNILERFSAQQFPDLHSELNLSSLELGDSALYFCASSVDISRDRTQYFGPGTRLLVL.

The chain couples TRBV18 to TRBJ2-1, with 8 nucleotides matching TRBD2. The CDR3 runs to 16 residues. J was trimmed by 1 base and V by 0 bases; bases with no gene match: 2. CDR1 and CDR2 from the germline V gene are KGHSH and LQKENI. The CDR3 sequence is CASSPPTGGSYNEQFF. The CDR3 nucleotides are TGTGCCAGCTCACCACCAACGGGAGGGTCCTACAATGAGCAGTTCTTC.

The chain's CDR3 is CASSSWTGASTDTQYF. CDR3 nucleotide sequence: TGCGCCAGCAGCTCATGGACGGGAGCTAGCACAGATACGCAGTATTTT. The chain has TRBV5-1 and TRBJ2-3; possibly TRBD2 for D (6 bases). The CDR3 is 16 residues long. The V end lost 3 bases, the J end lost 0 bases, and 14 bases lay between the germline ends. Per germline, CDR1 SGHRS and CDR2 YFSETQ.

The V gene is TRBV6-5, the J gene TRBJ2-7, with D perhaps TRBD2 (5 bases). V dropped 5 bases and J dropped 2 bases, with 10 bases sitting between them. Germline CDR1 reads MNHEY; CDR2 reads SVGAGI. The CDR3 runs to 13 residues. CDR3 coding DNA: TGTGCCAGCAGTAACGACGGGACCTACGAGCAGTACTTC. Translating gives CASSNDGTYEQYF.

The chain is built from TRBV29-1 and TRBJ1-2; no clear D gene. Between the trimmed V and J ends, which lost 0 bases and 6 bases, there was a span of 8 bases. The V gene's germline CDR1 is SQVTM and CDR2 ANQGSEA. There are 12 residues in the CDR3. The CDR3 loop is CSVEDLKDGYTF. CDR3 nucleotides: TGCAGCGTTGAAGATCTGAAGGATGGCTACACCTTC.

The V and J genes are TRBV29-1 and TRBJ2-3; 10 nucleotides line up with TRBD2. This CDR3 region has 14 residues. The germline CDR1 and CDR2 sequences are SQVTM and ANQGSEA. The V segment lost 4 bases and the J segment 2 bases; nucleotides outside the gene matches: 3. The CDR3 spells CSVVSGRITDTQYF. CDR3 nucleotides: TGCAGCGTTGTTAGCGGGAGGATCACAGATACGCAGTATTTT.

The gene calls are TRBV7-3 and TRBJ2-7; D gene uncertain. The V gene lost 5 bases and the J gene lost 0 bases, with 14 bases spanning the gap. Looked up from germline, CDR1 is SGHTA and CDR2 is FQGTGA. The CDR3 sequence is 15 residues long. CDR3 region: CASSPQAGPSYEQYF. In nucleotides, the CDR3 is TGTGCCAGCAGCCCCCAAGCAGGTCCCTCCTACGAGCAGTACTTC.

The chain recombines TRBV6-1 with TRBJ1-1; tentatively, D is TRBD1 (5 bases). This CDR3 region has 13 residues. The germline V gene has CDR1 MNHNS and CDR2 SASEGT. V lost 7 bases and J 1 base, leaving 10 bases between the germline ends. The CDR3 here is CASNEGPNTEAFF. The CDR3 DNA reads as TGTGCCAGCAATGAGGGGCCGAACACTGAAGCTTTCTTT.

This chain joins TRBV7-7 and TRBJ1-2, with 11 bases lining up with TRBD1. Germline V gene data show CDR1 as SSHAT and CDR2 as FNYEAQ (reference sequence). Trimming cost V 5 bases and J 8 bases; bases outside gene matches: 7. The length of the CDR3 is 14 residues. CDR3: CASSPWTGGVGYTF. The CDR3 nucleotides are TGTGCCAGCAGCCCGTGGACAGGGGGCGTCGGCTACACCTTC.

CDR3 sequence reads: CASSFGTSPLGETQYF. As DNA, the CDR3 is TGCGCCAGCAGCTTCGGCACGTCCCCCTTAGGGGAGACCCAGTACTTC. The V call is TRBV5-1, the J call TRBJ2-5; D unclear. Between the trimmed V and J ends, which lost 2 bases and 5 bases, there was a span of 19 bases. CDR1 and CDR2 from the germline V gene are SGHRS and YFSETQ. This CDR3 region has 16 residues. The whole variable domain, filled in from reference TRBV5-1 and TRBJ2-5, reads KAGVTQTPRYLIKTRGQQVTLSCSPISGHRSVSWYQQTPGQGLQFLFEYFSETQRNKGNFPGRFSGRQFSNSRSEMNVSTLELGDSALYLCASSFGTSPLGETQYFGPGTRLLVL.

This chain links TRBV28 with TRBJ2-3; TRBD1 matches at 7 bases. The V gene's germline CDR1 is MDHEN and CDR2 SYDVKM. This CDR3 region has 17 residues. V was pared by 6 bases and J by 3 bases, with 15 bases of the junction left unmatched. The CDR3 spells CASRLNIRDSSTDTQYF. The CDR3 bases are TGTGCCAGCAGACTTAACATCCGGGACAGCAGTACAGATACGCAGTATTTT. Variable domain in full (rest from reference TRBV28 and TRBJ2-3): DVKVTQSSRYLVKRTGEKVFLECVQDMDHENMFWYRQDPGLGLRLIYFSYDVKMKEKGDIPEGYSVSREKKERFSLILESASTNQTSMYLCASRLNIRDSSTDTQYFGPGTRLTVL.

This clone was counted only a few times. J is TRBJ1-2 and V is TRBV7-3; 8 bases fit TRBD1. The germline CDR1 and CDR2 sequences are SGHTA and FQGTGA. V was clipped by 4 bases and J by 14 bases; unmatched bases: 9. The CDR3 extends over 12 amino acids. The CDR3 DNA follows: TGTGCCAGCAGCTCCGGGACAGGCGTAGGAACCTTC. Translation gives CASSSGTGVGTF. Looking up the rest from reference TRBV7-3 and TRBJ1-2 gives the full variable domain: GAGVSQTPSNKVTEKGKYVELRCDPISGHTALYWYRQSLGQGPEFLIYFQGTGAADDSGLPNDRFFAVRPEGSVSTLKIQRTERGDSAVYLCASSSGTGVGTFGSGTRLTVV.

The chain links TRBV2 to TRBJ2-7, with no clear D. The CDR3 is 12 amino acids. The V end lost 4 bases, the J end lost 4 bases, and 8 bases lay between the germline ends. Per germline, CDR1 SNHLY and CDR2 FYNNEI. The CDR3 sequence is CASSANVYEQYF. Written as DNA, the CDR3 is TGTGCCAGCAGTGCCAACGTATACGAGCAGTACTTC.

This sequence joins TRBV5-1 and TRBJ2-1; no reliable D call. CDR1 is SGHRS and CDR2 is YFSETQ in the germline V gene. The CDR3 length is 14 residues. Trimming shortened V by 0 bases and J by 9 bases, and 13 bases separated the two germline ends. CDR3 residues: CASSLAFPDGEQFF. The CDR3 DNA follows: TGCGCCAGCAGCTTGGCCTTTCCGGACGGTGAGCAGTTCTTC.

The chain carries TRBV30 and TRBJ2-7; TRBD1 is a possible D gene (6 bases). The CDR3 is 13 residues long. Trimming pared 7 bases from V and 6 bases from J, leaving 19 bases between. Germline V gene data show CDR1 as GTSNPN and CDR2 as SVGIG (reference sequence). The CDR3 DNA reads TGTGCCTACGAGGGGGTAAGGGTAAGCGAGCAGTACTTC. This gives the protein CAYEGVRVSEQYF.

The rearrangement uses TRBV2 and TRBJ2-7; no clear D gene. Germline lookup yields CDR1 SNHLY and CDR2 FYNNEI. The CDR3 is 15 amino acids. V lost 3 bases, J lost 0 bases, and 12 bases lay in between. The CDR3 nucleotides read TGTGCCAGCAGTGAGGGCAGCTCGAGCTCCTACGAGCAGTACTTC. Protein sequence: CASSEGSSSSYEQYF.

The chain carries TRBV7-9 and TRBJ2-1; 9 bases line up with TRBD2. The CDR3 loop spans 19 amino acids. CDR1 is SEHNR, CDR2 FQNEAQ, per germline (reference sequence). V lost 0 bases to trimming and J lost 1 base; unmatched junction nucleotides: 10. The CDR3 reads CASSLAGGRAGGSYNEQFF. Here the CDR3 DNA reads TGTGCCAGCAGCTTAGCGGGGGGTAGAGCGGGAGGTTCCTACAATGAGCAGTTCTTC.

The rearrangement joins TRBV9 to TRBJ2-1, with D unresolved. Trimming took off 6 bases at V and 6 bases at J, with 16 bases between the two ends. The V gene's germline CDR1 is SGDLS and CDR2 YYNGEE. CDR3 length: 14 residues. CDR3: CASIYPGGTNEQFF. DNA for the CDR3: TGTGCCAGCATATACCCTGGTGGAACCAATGAGCAGTTCTTC.

V and J are TRBV4-2 and TRBJ2-3; 14 nucleotides align to TRBD2. The V gene's germline CDR1 is LGHNA and CDR2 YNFKEQ. The CDR3 covers 18 residues. V trimming: 4 bases; J trimming: 2 bases; junction bases outside the gene matches: 8. Written as DNA, the CDR3 is TGTGCCAGCAGCCTAGGGACTAGCGGGAGAGGATTCACAGATACGCAGTATTTT. Protein: CASSLGTSGRGFTDTQYF.